This TCR beta chain comes out of a study of control samples from healthy donors and cancer patients. Judged by abundance, this clone is medium-sized. CDR1 is MNHNY and CDR2 is SVGAGI in the germline V gene (reference sequence). CDR3 length: 14 amino acids. V lost 5 bases, J lost 3 bases, and 13 bases lay in between. The protocol was immunoSEQ multiplex PCR, while the TCRdb copy is restricted to in-frame clones and leaves out a portion. The data show 130,000 or so clones, roughly 90% seen once. J is TRBJ1-1 and V is TRBV6-6, with D possibly being TRBD1 (5 bases). This clonotype was obtained from a man aged 50 to 60 in good health. The sample taken for sequencing was blood. Written as DNA, the CDR3 is TGTGCCAGCAGTCCCTTCAGGGTGGACACTGAAGCTTTCTTT. Its translation is CASSPFRVDTEAFF.